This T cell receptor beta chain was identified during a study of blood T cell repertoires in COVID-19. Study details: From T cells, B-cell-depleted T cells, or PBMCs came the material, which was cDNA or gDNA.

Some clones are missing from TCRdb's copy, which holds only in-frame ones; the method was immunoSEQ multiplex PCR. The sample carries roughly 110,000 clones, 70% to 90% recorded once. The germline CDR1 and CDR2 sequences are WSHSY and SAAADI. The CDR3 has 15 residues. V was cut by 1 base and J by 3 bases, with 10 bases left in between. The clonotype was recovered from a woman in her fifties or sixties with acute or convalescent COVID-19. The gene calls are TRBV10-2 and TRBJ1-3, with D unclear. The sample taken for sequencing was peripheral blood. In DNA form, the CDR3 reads TGCGCCAGCAGTGAGTTTTTGGAGAGTGGAAACACCATATATTTT. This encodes CASSEFLESGNTIYF.